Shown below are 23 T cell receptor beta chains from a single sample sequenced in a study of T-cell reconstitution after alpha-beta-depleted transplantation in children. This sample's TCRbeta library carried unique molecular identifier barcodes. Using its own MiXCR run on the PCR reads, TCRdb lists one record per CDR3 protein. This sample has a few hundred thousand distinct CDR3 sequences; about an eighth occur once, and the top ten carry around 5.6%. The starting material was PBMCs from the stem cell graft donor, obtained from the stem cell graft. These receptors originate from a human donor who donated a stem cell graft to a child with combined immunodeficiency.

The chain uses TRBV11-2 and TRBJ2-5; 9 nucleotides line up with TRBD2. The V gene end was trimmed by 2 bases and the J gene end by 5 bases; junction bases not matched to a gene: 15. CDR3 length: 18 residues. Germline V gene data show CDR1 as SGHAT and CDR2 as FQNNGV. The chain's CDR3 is CASSLLPPVSGRSETQYF. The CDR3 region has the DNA TGTGCCAGCAGCTTACTACCCCCAGTGAGCGGGAGGTCGGAGACCCAGTACTTC. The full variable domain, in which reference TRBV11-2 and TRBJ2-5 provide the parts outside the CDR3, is EAGVAQSPRYKIIEKRQSVAFWCNPISGHATLYWYQQILGQGPKLLIQFQNNGVVDDSQLPKDRFSAERLKGVDSTLKIQPAKLEDSAVYLCASSLLPPVSGRSETQYFGPGTRLLVL.

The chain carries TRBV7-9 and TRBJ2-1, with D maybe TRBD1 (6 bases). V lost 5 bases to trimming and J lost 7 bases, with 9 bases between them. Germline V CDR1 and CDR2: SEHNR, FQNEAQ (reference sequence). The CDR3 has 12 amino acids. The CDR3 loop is CASSVDRNEQFF. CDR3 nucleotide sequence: TGTGCCAGCAGCGTGGACAGAAATGAGCAGTTCTTC.

CDR3 sequence: CSVERGEVDTEAFF. In nucleotides, the CDR3 is TGCAGCGTTGAACGGGGGGAGGTTGACACTGAAGCTTTCTTT. The chain couples TRBV29-1 to TRBJ1-1, with TRBD1 as a possible D gene (5 bases). From germline, CDR1 is SQVTM and CDR2 ANQGSEA. The V gene lost 2 bases and the J gene lost 3 bases, with 13 bases spanning the gap. The CDR3 sequence is 14 residues long.

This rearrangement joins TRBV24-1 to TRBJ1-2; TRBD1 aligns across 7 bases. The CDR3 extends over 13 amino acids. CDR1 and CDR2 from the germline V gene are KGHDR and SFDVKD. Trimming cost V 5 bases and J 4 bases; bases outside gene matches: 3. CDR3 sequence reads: CATSGRDSYGYTF. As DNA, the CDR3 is TGTGCCACCAGTGGCCGGGACAGCTATGGCTACACCTTC.

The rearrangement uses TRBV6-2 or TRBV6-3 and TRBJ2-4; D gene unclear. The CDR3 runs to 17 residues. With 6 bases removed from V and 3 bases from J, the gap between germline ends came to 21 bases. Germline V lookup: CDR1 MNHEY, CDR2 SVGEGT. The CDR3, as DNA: TGTGCCAGCAGACACCGGTTGTGGGCGCGTGGCAAAAACATTCAGTACTTC. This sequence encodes CASRHRLWARGKNIQYF.

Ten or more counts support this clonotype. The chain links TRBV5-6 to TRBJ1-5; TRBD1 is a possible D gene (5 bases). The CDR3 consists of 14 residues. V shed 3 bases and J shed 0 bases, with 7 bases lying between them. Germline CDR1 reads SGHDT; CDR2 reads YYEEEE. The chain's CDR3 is CASSWGVSNQPQHF. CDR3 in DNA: TGTGCCAGCAGCTGGGGGGTTAGCAATCAGCCCCAGCATTTT. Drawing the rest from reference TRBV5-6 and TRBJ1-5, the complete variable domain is DAGVTQSPTHLIKTRGQQVTLRCSPKSGHDTVSWYQQALGQGPQFIFQYYEEEERQRGNFPDRFSGHQFPNYSSELNVNALLLGDSALYLCASSWGVSNQPQHFGDGTRLSIL.

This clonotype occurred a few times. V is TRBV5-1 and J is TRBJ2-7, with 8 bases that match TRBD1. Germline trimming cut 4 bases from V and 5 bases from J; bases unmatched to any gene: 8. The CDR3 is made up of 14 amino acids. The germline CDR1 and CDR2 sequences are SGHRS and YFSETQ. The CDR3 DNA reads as TGCGCCAGCAGCACCGGACAGGGTGGCGACGAGCAGTACTTC. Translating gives CASSTGQGGDEQYF.

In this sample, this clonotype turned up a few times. Written as DNA, the CDR3 is TGCGCCAGCAGTGAAATGGGGGATTCACCCCTCCACTTT. Amino acid sequence: CASSEMGDSPLHF. The genes are TRBV10-2 and TRBJ1-6, with D possibly matching TRBD1 (5 bases). Germline V gene data show CDR1 as WSHSY and CDR2 as SAAADI. V was shortened by 3 bases and J by 8 bases, with 8 bases between the two germline ends. The CDR3 extends over 13 amino acids.

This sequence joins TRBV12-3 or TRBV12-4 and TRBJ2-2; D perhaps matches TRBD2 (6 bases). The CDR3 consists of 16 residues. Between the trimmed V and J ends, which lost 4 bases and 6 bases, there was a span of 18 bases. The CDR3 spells CASSSPGGRGPGELFF. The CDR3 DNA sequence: TGTGCCAGCAGTTCCCCCGGGGGAAGAGGTCCCGGGGAGCTGTTTTTT.

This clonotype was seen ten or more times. This chain's CDR3 is CASSLELARGGWYF. DNA for the CDR3: TGTGCCAGCAGCTTGGAATTAGCCAGAGGAGGGTGGTATTTT. This rearrangement joins TRBV5-5 to TRBJ2-3; D may be TRBD2 (6 bases). Looked up from germline, CDR1 is SGHKS and CDR2 is YYEKEE (reference sequence). The CDR3 length is 14 residues. Trimming removed 0 bases from V and 14 bases from J, with 19 bases in between.

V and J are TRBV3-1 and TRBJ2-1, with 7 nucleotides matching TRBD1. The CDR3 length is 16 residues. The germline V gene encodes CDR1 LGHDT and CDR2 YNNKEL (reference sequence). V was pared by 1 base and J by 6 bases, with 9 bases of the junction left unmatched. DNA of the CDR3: TGTGCCAGCAGCCAAGTCCGGGGACAGAGACTCAATGAGCAGTTCTTC. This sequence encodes CASSQVRGQRLNEQFF.

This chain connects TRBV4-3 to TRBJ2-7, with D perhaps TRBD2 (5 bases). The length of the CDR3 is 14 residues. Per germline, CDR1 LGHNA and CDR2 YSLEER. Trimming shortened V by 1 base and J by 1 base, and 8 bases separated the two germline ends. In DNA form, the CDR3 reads TGCGCCAGCAGCCAAGGACTACCGTCCTACGAGCAGTACTTC. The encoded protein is CASSQGLPSYEQYF.

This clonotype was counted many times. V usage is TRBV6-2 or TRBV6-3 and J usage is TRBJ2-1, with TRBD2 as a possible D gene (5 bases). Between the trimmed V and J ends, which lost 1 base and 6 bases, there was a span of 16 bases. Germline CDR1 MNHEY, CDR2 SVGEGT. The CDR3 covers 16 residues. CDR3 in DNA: TGTGCCAGCAGTTACTACGCGGGTAGGAGTGGCAATGAGCAGTTCTTC. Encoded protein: CASSYYAGRSGNEQFF.

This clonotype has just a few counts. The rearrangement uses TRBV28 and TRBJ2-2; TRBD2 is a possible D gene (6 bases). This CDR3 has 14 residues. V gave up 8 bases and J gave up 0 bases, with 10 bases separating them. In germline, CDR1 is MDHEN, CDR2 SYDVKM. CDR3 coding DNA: TGTGCCAGCTCGGCGGGGCCGAACACCGGGGAGCTGTTTTTT. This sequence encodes CASSAGPNTGELFF.

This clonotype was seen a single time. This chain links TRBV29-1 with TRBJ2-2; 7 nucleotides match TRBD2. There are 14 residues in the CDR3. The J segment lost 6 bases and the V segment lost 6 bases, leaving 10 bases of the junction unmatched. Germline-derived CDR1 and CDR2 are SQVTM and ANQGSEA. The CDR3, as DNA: TGCAGCGTGGGGGGGGGTGGGATAGCCGGGGAGCTGTTTTTT. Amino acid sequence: CSVGGGGIAGELFF.

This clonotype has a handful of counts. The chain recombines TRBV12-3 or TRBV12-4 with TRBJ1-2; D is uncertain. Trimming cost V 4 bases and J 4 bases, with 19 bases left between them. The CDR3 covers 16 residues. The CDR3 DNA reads TGTGCCAGCAGTTCCCCCGGTTTAAGGGTAGGCTATGGCTACACCTTC. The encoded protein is CASSSPGLRVGYGYTF.

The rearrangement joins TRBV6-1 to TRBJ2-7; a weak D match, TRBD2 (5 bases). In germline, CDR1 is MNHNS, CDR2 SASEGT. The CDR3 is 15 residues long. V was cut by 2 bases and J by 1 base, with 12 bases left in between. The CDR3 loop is CASSELAATSYEQYF. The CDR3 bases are TGTGCCAGCAGTGAACTAGCAGCCACGTCCTACGAGCAGTACTTC.

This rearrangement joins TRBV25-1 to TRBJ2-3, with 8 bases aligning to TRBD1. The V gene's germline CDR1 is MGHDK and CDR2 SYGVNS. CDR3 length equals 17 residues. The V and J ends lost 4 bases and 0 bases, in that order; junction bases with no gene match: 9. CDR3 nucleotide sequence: TGTGCCAGCAGTGCCACCCTCGGGACAGGAAGCACAGATACGCAGTATTTT. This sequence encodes CASSATLGTGSTDTQYF.

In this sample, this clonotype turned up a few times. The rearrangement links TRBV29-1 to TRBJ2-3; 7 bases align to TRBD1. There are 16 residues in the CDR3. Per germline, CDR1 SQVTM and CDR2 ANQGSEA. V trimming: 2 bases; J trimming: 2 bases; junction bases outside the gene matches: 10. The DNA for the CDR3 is TGCAGCGTTGAACCAACCGGGACAGAATTCACAGATACGCAGTATTTT. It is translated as CSVEPTGTEFTDTQYF.

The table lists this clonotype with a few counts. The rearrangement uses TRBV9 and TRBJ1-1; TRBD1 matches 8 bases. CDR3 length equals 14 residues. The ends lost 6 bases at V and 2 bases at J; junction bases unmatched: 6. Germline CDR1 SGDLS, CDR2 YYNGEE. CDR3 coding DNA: TGTGCCAGCATGCCGGGGACAGGCAACACTGAAGCTTTCTTT. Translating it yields CASMPGTGNTEAFF.

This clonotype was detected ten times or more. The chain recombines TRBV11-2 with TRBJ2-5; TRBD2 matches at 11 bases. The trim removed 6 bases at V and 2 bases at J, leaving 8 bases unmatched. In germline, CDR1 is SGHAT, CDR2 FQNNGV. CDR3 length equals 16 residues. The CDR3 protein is CASRSIAGGRQETQYF. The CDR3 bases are TGTGCCAGCAGAAGCATAGCGGGGGGGCGGCAAGAGACCCAGTACTTC. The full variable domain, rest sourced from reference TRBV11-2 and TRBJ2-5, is EAGVAQSPRYKIIEKRQSVAFWCNPISGHATLYWYQQILGQGPKLLIQFQNNGVVDDSQLPKDRFSAERLKGVDSTLKIQPAKLEDSAVYLCASRSIAGGRQETQYFGPGTRLLVL.

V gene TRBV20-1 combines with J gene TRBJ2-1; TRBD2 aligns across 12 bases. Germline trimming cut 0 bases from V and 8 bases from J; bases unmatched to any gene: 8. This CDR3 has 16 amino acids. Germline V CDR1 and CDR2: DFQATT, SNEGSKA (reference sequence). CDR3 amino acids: CSARERLAGDPYEQFF. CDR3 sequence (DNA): TGCAGTGCTAGAGAGCGACTAGCGGGAGATCCTTATGAGCAGTTCTTC.

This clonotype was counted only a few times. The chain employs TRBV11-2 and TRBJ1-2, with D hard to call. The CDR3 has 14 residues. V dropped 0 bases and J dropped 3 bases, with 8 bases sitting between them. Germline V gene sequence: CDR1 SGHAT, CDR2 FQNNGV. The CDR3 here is CASSLDPTYYGYTF. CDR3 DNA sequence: TGTGCCAGCAGCTTAGATCCTACCTACTATGGCTACACCTTC.